Listed here are 24 T cell receptor beta chains from one sample, sequenced in a study of PD-L1 blockade in urothelial cancer. Profiled with immunoSEQ multiplex PCR; TCRdb holds only in-frame clones, not every one. The table has tens of thousands of clones, roughly 87% seen once; the top ten hold less than 8%. The specimen comprised PBMCs, sampled around atezolizumab (anti-PD-L1) treatment. The receptor set was obtained from a man aged 55 to 70 with urothelial cancer.

The V and J genes are TRBV28 and TRBJ2-5; a possible D gene is TRBD1 (6 bases). From germline, CDR1 is MDHEN and CDR2 SYDVKM. The V gene lost 2 bases and the J gene lost 3 bases, with 19 bases spanning the gap. The CDR3 runs 17 residues. The CDR3 region is CASSLLTFVGAKETQYF. The CDR3, as DNA: TGTGCCAGCAGTTTACTCACTTTTGTGGGGGCAAAAGAGACCCAGTACTTC.

The genes are TRBV6-5 and TRBJ1-2, with no clear D. Between the trimmed V and J ends, which lost 4 bases and 0 bases, there was a span of 12 bases. The CDR3 sequence is 15 residues long. Germline lookup yields CDR1 MNHEY and CDR2 SVGAGI. CDR3 nucleotides: TGTGCCAGCAGTTGGGCGTCAGCTACTAACTATGGCTACACCTTC. Protein sequence: CASSWASATNYGYTF.

The rearrangement uses TRBV5-6 and TRBJ2-3; weak D call: TRBD1 (6 bases). V lost 0 bases to trimming and J lost 2 bases, with 10 bases between them. CDR3 length equals 15 residues. Looked up from germline, CDR1 is SGHDT and CDR2 is YYEEEE. The CDR3 region is CASSLDTGFTDTQYF. The CDR3 DNA reads TGTGCCAGCAGCTTGGATACAGGGTTCACAGATACGCAGTATTTT.

The gene calls are TRBV18 and TRBJ2-7; D gene unclear. The CDR3 runs 16 residues. The germline V gene has CDR1 KGHSH and CDR2 LQKENI. V was cut by 1 base and J by 6 bases, with 19 bases left in between. The chain's CDR3 is CASSPLGGLGVAEQYF. The CDR3 DNA is TGTGCCAGCTCACCACTGGGTGGGCTGGGTGTGGCCGAGCAGTACTTC.

The V gene is TRBV7-2, the J gene TRBJ2-5; 11 nucleotides match TRBD2. V trimming: 3 bases; J trimming: 0 bases; junction bases outside the gene matches: 6. Germline loops: CDR1 SGHTA, CDR2 FQGNSA. This CDR3 has 17 amino acids. The CDR3 nucleotides are TGTGCCAGCAGCTTTTTACTAGCGGGGGAGTACCAAGAGACCCAGTACTTC. Residues: CASSFLLAGEYQETQYF. Variable domain in full (rest from reference TRBV7-2 and TRBJ2-5): GAGVSQSPSNKVTEKGKDVELRCDPISGHTALYWYRQSLGQGLEFLIYFQGNSAPDKSGLPSDRFSAERTGGSVSTLTIQRTQQEDSAVYLCASSFLLAGEYQETQYFGPGTRLLVL.

This chain joins TRBV7-4 and TRBJ1-6; perhaps TRBD1 as D (5 bases). Trimming took off 5 bases at V and 9 bases at J, with 17 bases between the two ends. This CDR3 has 15 residues. CDR1 and CDR2 (germline): SGHVT, SQSDAQ. The CDR3 reads CASSQSVRDSSPLHF. The DNA for the CDR3 is TGTGCCAGCAGCCAGAGTGTCAGGGATAGTTCACCCCTCCACTTT.

The chain has TRBV6-6 and TRBJ1-4, with 9 bases identical to TRBD1. V lost 4 bases, J lost 6 bases, and 9 bases stayed unmatched. Germline values: CDR1 MNHNY, CDR2 SVGAGI (reference sequence). This CDR3 region has 16 residues. Here the CDR3 DNA reads TGTGCCAGCAGTTCCTCTAGAGACAGGGGGGATGAAAAACTGTTTTTT. Encoded protein: CASSSSRDRGDEKLFF.

The V call is TRBV5-1, the J call TRBJ1-6; the D is unclear. The CDR3 has 14 amino acids. The V end lost 3 bases, the J end lost 7 bases, and 11 bases lay between the germline ends. CDR1 and CDR2 (germline): SGHRS, YFSETQ. The CDR3 DNA follows: TGCGCCAGCAGCTCTCTTACAGTAAATTCACCCCTCCACTTT. This gives the protein CASSSLTVNSPLHF.

The rearrangement joins TRBV27 to TRBJ2-7, with TRBD2 matching 7 bases. This CDR3 contains 14 residues. Germline-derived CDR1 and CDR2 are MNHEY and SMNVEV (reference sequence). The V gene end was trimmed by 5 bases and the J gene end by 3 bases; junction bases not matched to a gene: 7. The CDR3 bases are TGTGCCAGCAGTAAATCGGGGGGATACTACGAGCAGTACTTC. It translates to CASSKSGGYYEQYF.

V and J are TRBV19 and TRBJ1-6; D unclear. This CDR3 spans 13 amino acids. Germline V gene sequence: CDR1 LNHDA, CDR2 SQIVND (reference sequence). The V end lost 10 bases, the J end lost 7 bases, and 14 bases lay between the germline ends. CDR3 sequence: CATSPGGNSPLHF. For the CDR3, the DNA is TGTGCCACATCACCGGGCGGGAATTCACCCCTCCACTTT. Using reference TRBV19 and TRBJ1-6 for the parts outside the CDR3, the full variable domain is DGGITQSPKYLFRKEGQNVTLSCEQNLNHDAMYWYRQDPGQGLRLIYYSQIVNDFQKGDIAEGYSVSREKKESFPLTVTSAQKNPTAFYLCATSPGGNSPLHFGNGTRLTVT.

The chain couples TRBV30 to TRBJ1-1; D is possibly TRBD1 (5 bases). This CDR3 has 13 amino acids. From germline, CDR1 is GTSNPN and CDR2 SVGIG (reference sequence). With 3 bases removed from V and 1 base from J, the gap between germline ends came to 9 bases. CDR3 sequence reads: CAWRGGANTEAFF. The DNA of the CDR3 is TGTGCCTGGAGAGGAGGGGCGAACACTGAAGCTTTCTTT.

The chain uses TRBV19 and TRBJ1-1; tentative D call: TRBD1 (6 bases). The CDR3 loop spans 14 amino acids. CDR1 LNHDA and CDR2 SQIVND come from the germline V gene (reference sequence). Trimming removed 3 bases at V and 4 bases at J, with 12 bases between. CDR3 region: CASSIGGLVTEAFF. The CDR3, as DNA: TGTGCCAGTAGTATCGGGGGGCTGGTCACTGAAGCTTTCTTT.

J is TRBJ1-5 and V is TRBV7-2; D gene unclear. Germline V gene data show CDR1 as SGHTA and CDR2 as FQGNSA. Trimming removed 3 bases from V and 4 bases from J, with 13 bases in between. The CDR3 runs to 15 residues. CDR3 in DNA: TGTGCCAGCAGCTTCGGGATTTCCGCGAATCAGCCCCAGCATTTT. This gives the protein CASSFGISANQPQHF. The whole variable domain, filled in from reference TRBV7-2 and TRBJ1-5, reads GAGVSQSPSNKVTEKGKDVELRCDPISGHTALYWYRQSLGQGLEFLIYFQGNSAPDKSGLPSDRFSAERTGGSVSTLTIQRTQQEDSAVYLCASSFGISANQPQHFGDGTRLSIL.

V gene TRBV19 combines with J gene TRBJ1-5, with TRBD1 as a possible D gene (6 bases). V was trimmed by 7 bases and J by 0 bases, leaving 16 bases between them. The CDR3 is 16 residues long. The germline gives CDR1 LNHDA, CDR2 SQIVND (reference sequence). The CDR3 region has the DNA TGTGCCAGTACCGAAGATCGGACAGTTAGCAATCAGCCCCAGCATTTT. Amino acids: CASTEDRTVSNQPQHF.

The chain couples TRBV5-1 to TRBJ2-5; 8 nucleotides line up with TRBD2. The CDR3 totals 16 residues. Germline values: CDR1 SGHRS, CDR2 YFSETQ. After removal of 4 bases from V and 1 base from J, the junction contained 9 bases not matched to a gene. CDR3 in DNA: TGCGCCAGCAGCCCGGGGGCTACTAGCGGCCAAGAGACCCAGTACTTC. Translating gives CASSPGATSGQETQYF.

The V and J genes are TRBV5-8 and TRBJ2-4, with TRBD2 identical over 9 bases. Trimming at V came to 2 bases and at J to 2 bases, leaving 5 bases not matched to a gene. The CDR3 has 16 residues. The germline V gene has CDR1 SGHTS and CDR2 YDEGEE. The CDR3 here is CASSLGLAGSKNIQYF. CDR3 nucleotides: TGTGCCAGCAGCTTAGGGCTAGCGGGGTCCAAAAACATTCAGTACTTC.

The V call is TRBV28, the J call TRBJ1-4; D perhaps matches TRBD1 (5 bases). Germline values: CDR1 MDHEN, CDR2 SYDVKM. This CDR3 spans 14 amino acids. V dropped 9 bases and J dropped 5 bases, with 16 bases sitting between them. The CDR3 region is CAREFRDWNEKLFF. The CDR3 region has the DNA TGTGCCAGGGAATTCCGGGACTGGAATGAAAAACTGTTTTTT.

This sequence joins TRBV7-8 and TRBJ2-1; possibly TRBD1 for D (6 bases). Trimming removed 3 bases from V and 5 bases from J, with 17 bases in between. Looked up from germline, CDR1 is SGHVS and CDR2 is FQNEAQ. The CDR3 runs to 16 residues. This CDR3 is CASSFAGPRGDNEQFF. In DNA form, the CDR3 reads TGTGCCAGCAGCTTCGCCGGGCCCAGGGGTGACAATGAGCAGTTCTTC.

This chain links TRBV6-7 with TRBJ1-3, with D possibly being TRBD1 (6 bases). TRBV6-7 is annotated as an ORF whose role is uncertain. This CDR3 is 16 amino acids long. V lost 6 bases to trimming and J lost 3 bases, with 18 bases between them. The CDR3: CASSLRDTNNGNTIYF. DNA of the CDR3: TGTGCCAGCAGCCTCCGGGACACCAACAATGGAAACACCATATATTTT.

V gene TRBV6-1 combines with J gene TRBJ1-2; 7 nucleotides align to TRBD1. The ends lost 6 bases at V and 3 bases at J; junction bases unmatched: 4. Germline values: CDR1 MNHNS, CDR2 SASEGT. This CDR3 contains 13 residues. CDR3 in DNA: TGTGCCAGCAGGCCGGGACAGTACTATGGCTACACCTTC. The encoded protein is CASRPGQYYGYTF.

The chain has TRBV5-1 and TRBJ2-5; 12 positions match TRBD1. V lost 5 bases, J lost 1 base, and 6 bases stayed unmatched. Germline loops: CDR1 SGHRS, CDR2 YFSETQ. CDR3 length equals 16 residues. CDR3 region: CASRTGQGAFQETQYF. Written as DNA, the CDR3 is TGCGCCAGCAGGACGGGACAGGGGGCCTTCCAAGAGACCCAGTACTTC.

This chain connects TRBV19 to TRBJ2-6, with 9 bases that match TRBD1. The CDR3 is 16 residues long. V dropped 8 bases and J dropped 0; count of bases not matched to a gene: 5. Germline lookup yields CDR1 LNHDA and CDR2 SQIVND (reference sequence). CDR3 in DNA: TGTGCCAGTGCGGGACAGGGTATCTCTGGGGCCAACGTCCTGACTTTC. Residues: CASAGQGISGANVLTF. Complete variable domain (other parts from reference TRBV19 and TRBJ2-6): DGGITQSPKYLFRKEGQNVTLSCEQNLNHDAMYWYRQDPGQGLRLIYYSQIVNDFQKGDIAEGYSVSREKKESFPLTVTSAQKNPTAFYLCASAGQGISGANVLTFGAGSRLTVL.

This sequence joins TRBV5-1 and TRBJ1-2; D is ambiguous. The germline V and J ends were trimmed by 4 bases and 0 bases, with 10 bases remaining between them. This CDR3 region has 14 residues. Germline V lookup: CDR1 SGHRS, CDR2 YFSETQ. The CDR3, as DNA: TGCGCCAGCAGCCCAGTTCGGGCTAACTATGGCTACACCTTC. Translation: CASSPVRANYGYTF.

The J gene is TRBJ1-1, the V gene TRBV19; D ambiguous. CDR1 and CDR2 from the germline V gene are LNHDA and SQIVND (reference sequence). The CDR3 contains 14 residues. V shed 4 bases and J shed 1 base, with 10 bases lying between them. The DNA of the CDR3 is TGTGCCAGTAGTACCCTCACAGAGAACACTGAAGCTTTCTTT. Amino acid sequence: CASSTLTENTEAFF.